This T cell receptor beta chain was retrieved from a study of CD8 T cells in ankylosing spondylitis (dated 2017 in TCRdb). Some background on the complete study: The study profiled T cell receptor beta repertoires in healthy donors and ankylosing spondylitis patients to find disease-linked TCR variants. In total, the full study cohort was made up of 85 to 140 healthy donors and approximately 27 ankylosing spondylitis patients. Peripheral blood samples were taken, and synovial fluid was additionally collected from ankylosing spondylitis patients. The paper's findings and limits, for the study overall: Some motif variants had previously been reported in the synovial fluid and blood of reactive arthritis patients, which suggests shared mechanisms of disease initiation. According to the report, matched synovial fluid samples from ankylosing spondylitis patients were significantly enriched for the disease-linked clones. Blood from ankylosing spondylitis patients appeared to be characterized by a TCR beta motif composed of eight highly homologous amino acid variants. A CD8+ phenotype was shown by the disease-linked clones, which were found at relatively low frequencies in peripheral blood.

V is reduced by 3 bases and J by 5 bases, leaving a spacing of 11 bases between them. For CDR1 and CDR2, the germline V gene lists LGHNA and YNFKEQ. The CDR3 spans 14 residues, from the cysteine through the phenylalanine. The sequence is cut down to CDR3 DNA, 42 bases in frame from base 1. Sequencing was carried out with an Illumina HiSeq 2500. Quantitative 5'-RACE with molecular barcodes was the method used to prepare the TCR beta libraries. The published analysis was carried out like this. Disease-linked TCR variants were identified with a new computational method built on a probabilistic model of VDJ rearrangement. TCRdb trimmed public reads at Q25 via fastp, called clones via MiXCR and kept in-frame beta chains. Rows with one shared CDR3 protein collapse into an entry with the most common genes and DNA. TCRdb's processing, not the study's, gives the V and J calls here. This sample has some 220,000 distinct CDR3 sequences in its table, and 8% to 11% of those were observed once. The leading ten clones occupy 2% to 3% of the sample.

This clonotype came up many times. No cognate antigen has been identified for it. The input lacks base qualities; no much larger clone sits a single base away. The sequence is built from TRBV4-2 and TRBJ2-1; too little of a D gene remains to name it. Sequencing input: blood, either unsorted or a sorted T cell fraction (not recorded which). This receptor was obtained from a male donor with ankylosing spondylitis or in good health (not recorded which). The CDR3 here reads CASSHDNHDNEQFF. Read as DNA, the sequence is TGTGCCAGCAGCCATGATAACCACGACAATGAGCAGTTCTTC.